These 32 T cell receptor beta chains share one sample of origin, sequenced in a study of beta chain features in type 1 diabetes. Whole-study findings and limits: In every one of the four CD4+ subsets, TCRB CDR3s were moderately but significantly shorter in Type 1 diabetes patients.

For these receptors, no antigen is known. Every isolated RNA sample was fully reverse transcribed, so sequencing captured expressed TCRB transcripts. TCRdb's table, derived via immunoSEQ multiplex PCR, lists solely in-frame clones and lacks some. The table has about 150,000 clones, around 7.8% seen once. The sample consisted of central memory CD4+ T cells from blood. The receptors here all came from a woman aged 40 to 50 with type 1 diabetes.

This sequence joins TRBV7-2 and TRBJ2-5; 8 bases fit TRBD2. The V gene's germline CDR1 is SGHTA and CDR2 FQGNSA. Trimming removed 5 bases from V and 7 bases from J; junction bases left unmatched: 6. This CDR3 contains 13 residues. CDR3 sequence reads: CASSRAGESTQYF. DNA for the CDR3: TGTGCCAGCAGCCGAGCGGGAGAATCGACCCAGTACTTC. The full variable domain, with the rest looked up from reference TRBV7-2 and TRBJ2-5, is GAGVSQSPSNKVTEKGKDVELRCDPISGHTALYWYRQSLGQGLEFLIYFQGNSAPDKSGLPSDRFSAERTGGSVSTLTIQRTQQEDSAVYLCASSRAGESTQYFGPGTRLLVL.

V and J are TRBV5-1 and TRBJ2-1, with 10 bases that match TRBD2. Looked up from germline, CDR1 is SGHRS and CDR2 is YFSETQ. The V and J ends lost 1 base and 6 bases, in that order; junction bases with no gene match: 10. The CDR3 runs to 17 residues. CDR3 in DNA: TGCGCCAGCAGCTTGTTGCTAGCGGGAGCCGGGGGCAATGAGCAGTTCTTC. It specifies CASSLLLAGAGGNEQFF.

This clone was counted ten times or more. The V gene is TRBV5-6, the J gene TRBJ2-3; 9 bases are a match to TRBD1. J was trimmed by 1 base and V by 0 bases; bases with no gene match: 0. In germline, CDR1 is SGHDT, CDR2 YYEEEE. CDR3 length equals 15 residues. This chain's CDR3 is CASSLGDRGTDTQYF. The DNA of the CDR3 is TGTGCCAGCAGCTTGGGGGACAGGGGCACAGATACGCAGTATTTT.

This clone has a handful of counts. V gene TRBV7-2 combines with J gene TRBJ2-1; D is unresolved. CDR3 length equals 12 residues. Germline V gives CDR1 SGHTA, CDR2 FQGNSA. Trimming stripped 3 bases from V and 4 bases from J, with 4 bases between. The CDR3 is CASSFEYNEQFF. In DNA, the CDR3 is TGTGCCAGCAGCTTTGAGTACAATGAGCAGTTCTTC.

This clone was observed a few times. V is TRBV5-1 and J is TRBJ1-6, with 7 bases identical to TRBD1. J was trimmed by 1 base and V by 4 bases; bases with no gene match: 5. Germline V gives CDR1 SGHRS, CDR2 YFSETQ. The CDR3 covers 16 residues. The CDR3 DNA sequence: TGCGCCAGCAGCACGGGACAGCTATCCTATAATTCACCCCTCCACTTT. Its protein product is CASSTGQLSYNSPLHF.

The chain carries TRBV4-1 and TRBJ1-1; maybe TRBD1 (5 bases). Per germline, CDR1 MGHRA and CDR2 YSYEKL. The CDR3 is 16 amino acids. Trimming stripped 1 base from V and 2 bases from J, with 14 bases between. CDR3 DNA sequence: TGCGCCAGCAGCCAAGGGGGAGCGGGGGACAACACTGAAGCTTTCTTT. Amino acid sequence: CASSQGGAGDNTEAFF.

This clone was observed a few times. The rearrangement uses TRBV30 and TRBJ2-1, with 8 bases matching TRBD2. Germline CDR1 GTSNPN, CDR2 SVGIG (reference sequence). CDR3 length: 15 residues. Trimming at V came to 4 bases and at J to 0 bases, leaving 5 bases not matched to a gene. The CDR3: CAWTKSGSSYNEQFF. The CDR3 DNA follows: TGTGCCTGGACCAAGAGCGGGAGCTCCTACAATGAGCAGTTCTTC.

The chain has TRBV5-6 and TRBJ1-2; the D gene is possibly TRBD1 (6 bases). The ends were cut back, 4 bases at V and 4 bases at J, with 8 bases in the middle. From germline, CDR1 is SGHDT and CDR2 YYEEEE. CDR3 size: 12 residues. CDR3 nucleotide sequence: TGTGCCAGCAGCCTGGACAGCTATGGCTACACCTTC. Its translation is CASSLDSYGYTF.

This clone has only a few counts. The V and J genes are TRBV4-2 and TRBJ2-3; weak D call: TRBD1 (5 bases). The CDR3 runs 17 residues. In germline, CDR1 is LGHNA, CDR2 YNFKEQ. V was cut by 2 bases and J by 1 base, with 16 bases left in between. CDR3 residues: CASSQPSSLTGTDTQYF. The CDR3 DNA reads as TGTGCCAGCAGCCAACCTTCCTCCCTGACAGGCACAGATACGCAGTATTTT.

The chain couples TRBV4-2 to TRBJ1-4, with D perhaps matching TRBD1 (5 bases). The germline V and J ends were trimmed by 0 bases and 3 bases, with 11 bases remaining between them. The germline V gene encodes CDR1 LGHNA and CDR2 YNFKEQ. This CDR3 has 16 amino acids. This CDR3 reads CASSQDKWGANEKLFF. CDR3 DNA sequence: TGTGCCAGCAGCCAAGATAAATGGGGGGCTAATGAAAAACTGTTTTTT.

This clone was picked up many times. The chain is built from TRBV7-8 and TRBJ2-1; D gene unclear. The V gene lost 5 bases and the J gene lost 8 bases, with 10 bases spanning the gap. The germline V gene has CDR1 SGHVS and CDR2 FQNEAQ. This CDR3 contains 12 residues. The CDR3 DNA sequence: TGTGCCAGCAGCCGCGAAGCCTATGAGCAGTTCTTC. This gives the protein CASSREAYEQFF.

The chain uses TRBV15 and TRBJ2-7; the D gene is possibly TRBD1 (6 bases). The germline CDR1 and CDR2 sequences are LNHNV and YYDKDF (reference sequence). Trimming left V 5 bases short and J 2 bases short, with 16 bases between. The CDR3 loop spans 15 amino acids. Here the CDR3 DNA reads TGTGCCACCAGCTGGACCGGGACACCCCCCTACGAGCAGTACTTC. Its protein product is CATSWTGTPPYEQYF.

This clone was picked up a small number of times. The gene calls are TRBV5-5 and TRBJ1-2; D ambiguous. The V gene's germline CDR1 is SGHKS and CDR2 YYEKEE (reference sequence). The germline V and J ends were trimmed by 0 bases and 8 bases, with 11 bases remaining between them. The CDR3 consists of 13 residues. CDR3 nucleotide sequence: TGTGCCAGCAGCTTGGAGTCCGGGAGAGGCTACACCTTC. This encodes CASSLESGRGYTF.

In DNA, the CDR3 is TGTGCCAGCAGCTCTCCGGGACTAGCGGAAAACATTCAGTACTTC. As protein: CASSSPGLAENIQYF. J is TRBJ2-4 and V is TRBV7-2, with TRBD2 matching over 11 bases. There are 15 residues in the CDR3. Germline V CDR1 and CDR2: SGHTA, FQGNSA. V lost 4 bases, J lost 5 bases, and 4 bases stayed unmatched.

The chain links TRBV11-2 to TRBJ1-5; D not resolved. This CDR3 is built from 13 residues. The V end lost 2 bases, the J end lost 3 bases, and 5 bases lay between the germline ends. From germline, CDR1 is SGHAT and CDR2 FQNNGV. The CDR3 loop is CASSLTDNQPQHF. The CDR3 nucleotides are TGTGCCAGCAGCTTAACTGACAATCAGCCCCAGCATTTT.

The genes are TRBV5-1 and TRBJ2-1; the match to TRBD1 covers 9 bases. CDR1 SGHRS and CDR2 YFSETQ come from the germline V gene. The J segment lost 5 bases and the V segment lost 3 bases, leaving 9 bases of the junction unmatched. CDR3 size: 16 residues. As DNA, the CDR3 is TGCGCCAGCAGCTCCCTACCGGGACAGGGTGACAATGAGCAGTTCTTC. Its protein is CASSSLPGQGDNEQFF.

This clone turned up a few times. The V gene is TRBV15, the J gene TRBJ2-4, with D possibly being TRBD2 (6 bases). Germline V lookup: CDR1 LNHNV, CDR2 YYDKDF (reference sequence). V dropped 1 base and J dropped 0 bases, with 7 bases sitting between them. The CDR3 extends over 15 amino acids. The CDR3 spells CATSRAGVAKNIQYF. The CDR3 DNA reads TGTGCCACCAGCAGAGCGGGGGTAGCCAAAAACATTCAGTACTTC.

This clone was seen a few times. The gene calls are TRBV28 and TRBJ2-7; 7 nucleotides agree with TRBD2. CDR3 length equals 13 residues. CDR1 MDHEN and CDR2 SYDVKM come from the germline V gene. Germline trimming cut 5 bases from V and 9 bases from J; bases unmatched to any gene: 10. DNA of the CDR3: TGTGCCAGCAGTCTCGGTGGGGGGAGGGGGCAGTACTTC. It yields the protein CASSLGGGRGQYF.

The rearrangement joins TRBV2 to TRBJ1-1; tentative D call: TRBD1 (5 bases). The CDR3 runs 13 residues. Germline V gene lookup returns CDR1 SNHLY and CDR2 FYNNEI. V was trimmed by 4 bases and J by 1 base, leaving 7 bases between them. The DNA of the CDR3 is TGTGCCAGCAGTGCAACAGGGAACACTGAAGCTTTCTTT. This encodes CASSATGNTEAFF.

The chain uses TRBV5-6 and TRBJ2-7, with 10 bases fitting TRBD2. V lost 5 bases to trimming and J lost 4 bases; unmatched junction nucleotides: 12. Germline lookup yields CDR1 SGHDT and CDR2 YYEEEE. This CDR3 spans 16 amino acids. The CDR3 region is CASRPLWASGSYEQYF. DNA for the CDR3: TGTGCCAGCAGACCACTGTGGGCTAGCGGGAGTTACGAGCAGTACTTC.

The chain recombines TRBV28 with TRBJ2-5, with D perhaps TRBD2 (5 bases). Looked up from germline, CDR1 is MDHEN and CDR2 is SYDVKM. Between the trimmed V and J ends, which lost 10 bases and 2 bases, there was a span of 11 bases. CDR3 size: 12 residues. The CDR3 nucleotides read TGTGCCACCGGAGGTGCTCAAGAGACCCAGTACTTC. Translation gives CATGGAQETQYF.

The genes are TRBV27 and TRBJ2-6; the D gene is possibly TRBD1 (5 bases). Per germline, CDR1 MNHEY and CDR2 SMNVEV (reference sequence). The CDR3 extends over 15 amino acids. Trimming removed 8 bases at V and 0 bases at J, with 11 bases between. CDR3 residues: CASGTGDSGANVLTF. DNA of the CDR3: TGTGCCAGCGGCACAGGTGACTCTGGGGCCAACGTCCTGACTTTC.

This clone was recorded a few times. The CDR3 is CASSKTEFPYEQYF. CDR3 DNA: TGTGCCAGCAGCAAGACAGAGTTCCCCTACGAGCAGTACTTC. The rearrangement uses TRBV7-9 and TRBJ2-7, with D perhaps matching TRBD1 (5 bases). This CDR3 is built from 14 residues. CDR1 is SEHNR, CDR2 FQNEAQ, per germline (reference sequence). V was cut by 5 bases and J by 2 bases, with 13 bases left in between.

The V call is TRBV28, the J call TRBJ2-5; 7 bases match TRBD1. Germline CDR1 reads MDHEN; CDR2 reads SYDVKM. Unmatched junction bases numbered 6, after V lost 7 bases and J lost 10 bases. CDR3 length: 11 residues. The CDR3 region has the DNA TGTGCCAGCAAGGGACAGATTGTCCAGTACTTC. It encodes CASKGQIVQYF.

The rearrangement uses TRBV18 and TRBJ2-1, with D perhaps TRBD2 (6 bases). The V gene's germline CDR1 is KGHSH and CDR2 LQKENI. The V gene lost 2 bases and the J gene lost 7 bases, with 12 bases spanning the gap. The CDR3 length is 14 residues. The CDR3 reads CASSPVGGSNEQFF. Here the CDR3 DNA reads TGTGCCAGCTCACCAGTGGGAGGAAGTAATGAGCAGTTCTTC.

The genes are TRBV11-2 and TRBJ1-2; TRBD1 matches at 7 bases. The CDR3 consists of 14 residues. V was clipped by 6 bases and J by 4 bases; unmatched bases: 8. From germline, CDR1 is SGHAT and CDR2 FQNNGV. CDR3 protein: CASRRLGDSYGYTF. The CDR3 bases are TGTGCCAGCAGGCGCCTCGGGGACAGCTATGGCTACACCTTC.

This rearrangement joins TRBV9 to TRBJ2-2; 8 nucleotides line up with TRBD2. The CDR3 is made up of 15 amino acids. Germline-derived CDR1 and CDR2 are SGDLS and YYNGEE. Trimming at V came to 6 bases and at J to 1 base, leaving 5 bases not matched to a gene. The CDR3 spells CASNPAGGNTGELFF. The DNA of the CDR3 is TGTGCCAGCAACCCTGCGGGGGGGAACACCGGGGAGCTGTTTTTT.

The sample holds a few counts of this clone. This chain uses TRBV9 with TRBJ2-1; the match to TRBD2 covers 11 bases. CDR1 is SGDLS, CDR2 YYNGEE, per germline. The CDR3 spans 14 residues. V was pared by 4 bases and J by 4 bases, with 1 base of the junction left unmatched. The CDR3 loop is CASSLAGGYNEQFF. In DNA, the CDR3 is TGTGCCAGCAGCCTAGCGGGAGGTTACAATGAGCAGTTCTTC.

This chain joins TRBV7-9 and TRBJ2-1; D unresolved. CDR3 size: 13 residues. Germline V gene lookup returns CDR1 SEHNR and CDR2 FQNEAQ (reference sequence). The V end was cut by 5 bases, the J end by 7 bases, with 12 bases between. CDR3 nucleotide sequence: TGTGCCAGCAGCACAGCAGGATGGAATGAGCAGTTCTTC. Amino acid sequence: CASSTAGWNEQFF.

This clone was seen at least ten times. The CDR3 DNA reads as TGTGCCAGCAGCTTAGCTGGGACAAGTACCTACGAGCAGTACTTC. Its translation is CASSLAGTSTYEQYF. The chain is built from TRBV7-9 and TRBJ2-7, with D maybe TRBD1 (6 bases). The germline CDR1 and CDR2 sequences are SEHNR and FQNEAQ (reference sequence). This CDR3 has 15 amino acids. Trimming took off 0 bases at V and 2 bases at J, with 11 bases between the two ends.

The CDR3 DNA is TGTGCCAGCGGGGTCAGGGGCCGGGGCTACACCTTC. Its protein product is CASGVRGRGYTF. The chain is built from TRBV28 and TRBJ1-2, with D perhaps TRBD1 (6 bases). V was shortened by 8 bases and J by 8 bases, with 15 bases between the two germline ends. Germline V CDR1 and CDR2: MDHEN, SYDVKM. The CDR3 is 12 residues long.

This clone was observed a handful of times. The chain uses TRBV5-4 and TRBJ2-1, with D possibly being TRBD2 (6 bases). Per germline, CDR1 SGHNT and CDR2 YYREEE (reference sequence). Between the trimmed V and J ends, which lost 1 base and 3 bases, there was a span of 11 bases. The CDR3 sequence is 15 residues long. In nucleotides, the CDR3 is TGTGCCAGCAGCTTGCGGGGCGGGGACTACAATGAGCAGTTCTTC. Its translation: CASSLRGGDYNEQFF.